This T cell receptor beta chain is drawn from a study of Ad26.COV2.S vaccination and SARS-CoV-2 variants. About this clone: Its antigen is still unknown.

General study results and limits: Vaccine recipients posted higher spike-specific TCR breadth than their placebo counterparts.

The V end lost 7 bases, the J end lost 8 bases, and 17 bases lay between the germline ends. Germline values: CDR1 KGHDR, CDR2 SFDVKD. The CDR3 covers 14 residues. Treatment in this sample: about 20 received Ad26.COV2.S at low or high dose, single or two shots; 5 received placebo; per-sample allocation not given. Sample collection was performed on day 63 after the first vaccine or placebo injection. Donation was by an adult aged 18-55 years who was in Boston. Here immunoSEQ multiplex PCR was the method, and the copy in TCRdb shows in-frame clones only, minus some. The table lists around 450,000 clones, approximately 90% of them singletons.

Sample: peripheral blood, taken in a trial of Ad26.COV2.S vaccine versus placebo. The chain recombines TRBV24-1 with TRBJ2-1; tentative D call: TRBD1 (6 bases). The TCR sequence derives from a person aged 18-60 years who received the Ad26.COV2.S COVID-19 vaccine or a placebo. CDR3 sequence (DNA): TGTGCCACCAGCGACAGGTCGAAGGGGCATGAGCAGTTCTTC. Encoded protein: CATSDRSKGHEQFF.